This TCR beta chain was captured in a study of blood T cell repertoires in COVID-19. Study context: Whether acute or convalescent, the COVID-19 samples came from the United States, Italy and Spain. T cells, B-cell-depleted T cells, or PBMCs supplied cDNA or gDNA.

This clone was recorded only once. Germline V gene sequence: CDR1 SGDLS, CDR2 YYNGEE. This CDR3 has 14 residues. Trimming took off 4 bases at V and 5 bases at J, with 15 bases between the two ends. Methods used by the authors: Amplification with reference gene primers provided the estimates of nucleated cell counts. Clones were sequenced by immunoSEQ multiplex PCR, and TCRdb holds only the in-frame ones, with some missing. V and J calls and clone size follow that table, whereas D and trimming were derived from the DNA. This sample yields about 120,000 clones, of which about 85% are seen a single time; 3% to 5% belongs to the top ten.

The clonotype was recovered from a man aged 55-75 years with acute or convalescent COVID-19. This chain uses TRBV9 with TRBJ2-5, with D possibly TRBD2 on 6 matching bases. Sequencing was performed on peripheral blood. CDR3 nucleotides: TGTGCCAGCAGCCCCGAGGGAGGTAGGGAGACCCAGTACTTC. Protein product: CASSPEGGRETQYF.